Reported below is one TCR beta chain. The study left out patients who had uncontrolled infection, other autoimmune disease, pregnancy or lactation. Orbital computed tomography and thyroid ultrasound, together with serum TRAb and thyroxine and clinical symptoms, were used for diagnoses. RNA transcripts gave rise to amplified TCR beta CDR3 regions. A first-round RT-PCR of the TCR CDR3 used the HTBI primer set. TCRdb reprocessed the multiplex PCR reads with MiXCR, giving one entry per CDR3 protein. The sample carries a few hundred thousand distinct CDR3 sequences, just over 45% recorded once. The CDR3 contains 15 residues. V was trimmed by 7 bases and J by 2 bases, leaving 14 bases between them. Per the germline V gene, CDR1 is SSHAT and CDR2 is FNYEAQ (reference sequence). These data belong to a study of T cells in Graves' hyperthyroidism and ophthalmopathy.

The V gene is TRBV7-7, the J gene TRBJ2-2; D possibly corresponds to TRBD1 (6 bases). Sequencing was carried out using peripheral blood or thyroid tissue (not recorded which). This receptor was obtained from an adult woman with Graves' disease, either hyperthyroidism or ophthalmopathy (not recorded which). This CDR3 is CASTRGQPNTGELFF. The CDR3 DNA reads as TGTGCCAGCACCCGCGGACAGCCCAACACCGGGGAGCTGTTTTTT.